This T cell receptor beta chain was observed in a study of radiotherapy plus CTLA-4 blockade in lung cancer. The repertoire was sequenced with immunoSEQ multiplex PCR; TCRdb's copy has only in-frame clones and lacks some. The sample holds tens of thousands of clones; just under 85% are singletons and the top ten take 4.8%. This CDR3 comprises 12 residues. V was cut by 2 bases and J by 5 bases, with 7 bases left in between. CDR1 and CDR2 (germline): MDHEN, SYDVKM. The chain uses TRBV28 and TRBJ2-7, with D tentatively TRBD1 (6 bases). Sequences were derived from peripheral blood, sampled from a patient treated with radiotherapy plus ipilimumab. This TCR came from a human donor with non-small cell lung cancer whose response to radiotherapy plus ipilimumab could not be evaluated. CDR3 sequence: CASSLEGDEQYF. The CDR3 bases are TGTGCCAGCAGTTTAGAGGGGGACGAGCAGTACTTC.